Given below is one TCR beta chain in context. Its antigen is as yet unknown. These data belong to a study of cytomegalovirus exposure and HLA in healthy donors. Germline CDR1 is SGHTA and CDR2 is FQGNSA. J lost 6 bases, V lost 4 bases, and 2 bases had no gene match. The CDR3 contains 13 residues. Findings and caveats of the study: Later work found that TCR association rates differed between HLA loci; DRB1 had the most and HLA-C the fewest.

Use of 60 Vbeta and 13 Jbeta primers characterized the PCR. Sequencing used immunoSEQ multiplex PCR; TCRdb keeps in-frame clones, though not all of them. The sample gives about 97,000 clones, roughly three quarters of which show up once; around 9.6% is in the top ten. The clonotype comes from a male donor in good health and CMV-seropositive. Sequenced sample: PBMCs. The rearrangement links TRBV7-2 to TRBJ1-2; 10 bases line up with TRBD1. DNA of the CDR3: TGTGCCAGCAGCTCGGGACAGGGGAATGGCTACACCTTC. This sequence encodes CASSSGQGNGYTF.